This is a list of T cell receptor beta chains from one sample in a study of shared clonotypes between healthy human individuals. TCRdb's copy holds only in-frame clones and misses some; the assay was immunoSEQ multiplex PCR. Of some 2,000,000 clones detected, nearly 97% appear once; the ten largest clones hold approximately 0.13%. Sequenced sample: naive CD4+ T cells sorted from blood. These receptor sequences come from a man aged 18 to 35 in good health. Each CDR3 is given with its conserved first and last residue. Fields, in order: V gene, CDR3 length, CDR3 protein.

>TRBV5-6|12
CASSLSLGLLHF
>TRBV19|15
CASSIQGDGANVLTF
>TRBV18|14
CASSPERTNYGYTF
>TRBV2|14
CASTRTRVNYGYTF
>TRBV7-6|15
CASSAQDSAGNTIYF
>TRBV7-8|12
CASSLVLGELFF
>TRBV10-3|15
CAISGGLAAYNEQFF
>TRBV6-5|16
CASSSTGGAGWTEAFF
>TRBV7-9|16
CASSLGTAATNEKLFF
>TRBV2|14
CASRRDSAYNEQFF
>TRBV6-5|12
CASSTGPKVQFF
>TRBV7-2|12
CASSPSIGTQYF
>TRBV10-3|15
CAISTTSGGTDTQYF
>TRBV5-1|15
CASSLVGGRNTEAFF
>TRBV5-6|15
CASSSGTGGSYEQYF
>TRBV30|13
CAGLKGAEETQYF
>TRBV19|15
CASSTQGAGANVLTF
>TRBV4-3|15
CASSPLGEPTDTQYF
>TRBV11-2|14
CASSPGQGSYEQYF
>TRBV4-1|16
CASSQDSLPGANVLTF
>TRBV5-1|15
CASSLVGAGDYEQYF
>TRBV18|16
CASSPQMGQGSTEAFF
>TRBV28|12
CASSPLLEKLFF
>TRBV7-7|13
CASSLGGADTQYF
>TRBV15|16
CATSRDPQAYNSPLHF
>TRBV6-4|15
CASSDSIFAPRGYTF
>TRBV7-3|17
CASSLRTGPLMNTEAFF
>TRBV11-2|12
CASSLFPTEQFF
>TRBV4-1|14
CASSQMSASYEQYF
>TRBV15|14
CATSRLGNNSPLHF
>TRBV18|14
CASSLGSPLETQYF
>TRBV7-9|16
CASSSRDLLAKNIQYF
>TRBV5-1|13
CASSIDRNTEAFF
>TRBV6-1|16
CASSGPGVSGANVLTF
>TRBV7-9|17
CASSLDRGVASNQPQHF
>TRBV11-3|18
CASSLHRVGTSNTGELFF
>TRBV6-1|14
CASSVQGVKETQYF
>TRBV6-5|13
CASSLQGGQPQHF
>TRBV11-2|13
CASSTGGANGYTF
>TRBV6-4|17
CASSDSSGFRGLQPQHF
>TRBV5-4|14
CASRALGQGSEQYF
>TRBV2|15
CASSEDSYSGNTIYF
>TRBV6-5|15
CASSYSGGVNTEAFF
>TRBV6-5|15
CASSSTGVGNGEAFF
>TRBV9|17
CASSARQGAGFTDTQYF
>TRBV2|14
CASRSTGYNYGYTF
>TRBV18|16
CASSPLLPDRGRTQYF
>TRBV2|16
CASSMEGARGSYEQYF
>TRBV12-5|14
CASGLVPEGYGYTF
>TRBV9|17
CASSVAVSTSPQETQYF
>TRBV11-2|14
CASSLEGGNQPQHF
>TRBV6-5|12
CASSSVDKRLFF
>TRBV10-3|12
CAISEAATEQYF
>TRBV28|14
CASSLPGQTYEQYF
>TRBV5-1|14
CASNLMGLATEAFF
>TRBV18|15
CASSPRTGTPSEQYF